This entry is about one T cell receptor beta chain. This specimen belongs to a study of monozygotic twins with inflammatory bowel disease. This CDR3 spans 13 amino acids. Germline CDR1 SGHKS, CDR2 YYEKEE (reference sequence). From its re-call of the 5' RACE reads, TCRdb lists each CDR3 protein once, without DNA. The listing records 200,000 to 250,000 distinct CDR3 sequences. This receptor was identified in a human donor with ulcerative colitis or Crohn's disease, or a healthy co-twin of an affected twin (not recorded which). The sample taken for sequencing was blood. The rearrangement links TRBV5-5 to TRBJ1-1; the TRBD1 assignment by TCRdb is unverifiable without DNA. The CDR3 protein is CASSLAGGVEAFF.